One and the same sample provided the 5 T cell receptor beta chains below, sequenced in a study of cytomegalovirus exposure and HLA in healthy donors. The PCR made use of 60 Vbeta and 13 Jbeta primers. Here immunoSEQ multiplex PCR was the method, and the copy in TCRdb shows in-frame clones only, minus some. This table holds 100,000 to 150,000 clones, approximately 82% found once. The sequenced sample was PBMCs. The receptor source for this set is a man aged 18 to 29 in good health and CMV-seropositive.

V is TRBV30 and J is TRBJ1-6; perhaps TRBD1 as D (5 bases). The CDR3 spans 13 residues. V was shortened by 2 bases and J by 10 bases, with 12 bases between the two germline ends. Germline loops: CDR1 GTSNPN, CDR2 SVGIG (reference sequence). CDR3 sequence (DNA): TGTGCCTGGAGTACCCCAGGGTCCTCACCCCTCCACTTT. Protein product: CAWSTPGSSPLHF. Using reference TRBV30 and TRBJ1-6 for the parts outside the CDR3, the full variable domain is SQTIHQWPATLVQPVGSPLSLECTVEGTSNPNLYWYRQAAGRGLQLLFYSVGIGQISSEVPQNLSASRPQDRQFILSSKKLLLSDSGFYLCAWSTPGSSPLHFGNGTRLTVT.

The CDR3 here is CASSESVAKPGQGFDEAFF. In DNA, the CDR3 is TGTGCCAGCAGCGAATCTGTGGCTAAACCGGGACAGGGGTTCGATGAAGCTTTCTTT. This chain connects TRBV7-9 to TRBJ1-1, with TRBD1 matching 10 bases. V dropped 5 bases and J dropped 7; count of bases not matched to a gene: 22. The germline CDR1 and CDR2 sequences are SEHNR and FQNEAQ (reference sequence). The CDR3 consists of 19 residues.

The rearrangement uses TRBV27 and TRBJ2-7, with D possibly being TRBD1 (6 bases). Trimming cost V 6 bases and J 1 base, with 13 bases left between them. Germline CDR1 is MNHEY and CDR2 is SMNVEV (reference sequence). The CDR3 is 14 amino acids. Here the CDR3 DNA reads TGTGCCAGCAGGTTAATGGGGGCGTCCTACGAGCAGTACTTC. Protein sequence: CASRLMGASYEQYF.

CDR3 DNA sequence: TGTGCCAGCAGCGTGATGGTGAGGGTCCCCGGGGAGCTGTTTTTT. Residues: CASSVMVRVPGELFF. V and J are TRBV7-9 and TRBJ2-2; D might be TRBD2 (5 bases). From germline, CDR1 is SEHNR and CDR2 FQNEAQ (reference sequence). V was pared by 5 bases and J by 6 bases, with 16 bases between. This CDR3 is built from 15 residues.

In nucleotides, the CDR3 is TGTGCCATTTCGGGGGGGCCGGAAGATACGCAGTATTTT. Translation gives CAISGGPEDTQYF. The chain has TRBV6-4 and TRBJ2-3, with TRBD2 matching 8 bases. Germline assignment: CDR1 MRHNA and CDR2 SNTAGT. This CDR3 contains 13 residues. The trim removed 10 bases at V and 5 bases at J, leaving 8 bases unmatched.